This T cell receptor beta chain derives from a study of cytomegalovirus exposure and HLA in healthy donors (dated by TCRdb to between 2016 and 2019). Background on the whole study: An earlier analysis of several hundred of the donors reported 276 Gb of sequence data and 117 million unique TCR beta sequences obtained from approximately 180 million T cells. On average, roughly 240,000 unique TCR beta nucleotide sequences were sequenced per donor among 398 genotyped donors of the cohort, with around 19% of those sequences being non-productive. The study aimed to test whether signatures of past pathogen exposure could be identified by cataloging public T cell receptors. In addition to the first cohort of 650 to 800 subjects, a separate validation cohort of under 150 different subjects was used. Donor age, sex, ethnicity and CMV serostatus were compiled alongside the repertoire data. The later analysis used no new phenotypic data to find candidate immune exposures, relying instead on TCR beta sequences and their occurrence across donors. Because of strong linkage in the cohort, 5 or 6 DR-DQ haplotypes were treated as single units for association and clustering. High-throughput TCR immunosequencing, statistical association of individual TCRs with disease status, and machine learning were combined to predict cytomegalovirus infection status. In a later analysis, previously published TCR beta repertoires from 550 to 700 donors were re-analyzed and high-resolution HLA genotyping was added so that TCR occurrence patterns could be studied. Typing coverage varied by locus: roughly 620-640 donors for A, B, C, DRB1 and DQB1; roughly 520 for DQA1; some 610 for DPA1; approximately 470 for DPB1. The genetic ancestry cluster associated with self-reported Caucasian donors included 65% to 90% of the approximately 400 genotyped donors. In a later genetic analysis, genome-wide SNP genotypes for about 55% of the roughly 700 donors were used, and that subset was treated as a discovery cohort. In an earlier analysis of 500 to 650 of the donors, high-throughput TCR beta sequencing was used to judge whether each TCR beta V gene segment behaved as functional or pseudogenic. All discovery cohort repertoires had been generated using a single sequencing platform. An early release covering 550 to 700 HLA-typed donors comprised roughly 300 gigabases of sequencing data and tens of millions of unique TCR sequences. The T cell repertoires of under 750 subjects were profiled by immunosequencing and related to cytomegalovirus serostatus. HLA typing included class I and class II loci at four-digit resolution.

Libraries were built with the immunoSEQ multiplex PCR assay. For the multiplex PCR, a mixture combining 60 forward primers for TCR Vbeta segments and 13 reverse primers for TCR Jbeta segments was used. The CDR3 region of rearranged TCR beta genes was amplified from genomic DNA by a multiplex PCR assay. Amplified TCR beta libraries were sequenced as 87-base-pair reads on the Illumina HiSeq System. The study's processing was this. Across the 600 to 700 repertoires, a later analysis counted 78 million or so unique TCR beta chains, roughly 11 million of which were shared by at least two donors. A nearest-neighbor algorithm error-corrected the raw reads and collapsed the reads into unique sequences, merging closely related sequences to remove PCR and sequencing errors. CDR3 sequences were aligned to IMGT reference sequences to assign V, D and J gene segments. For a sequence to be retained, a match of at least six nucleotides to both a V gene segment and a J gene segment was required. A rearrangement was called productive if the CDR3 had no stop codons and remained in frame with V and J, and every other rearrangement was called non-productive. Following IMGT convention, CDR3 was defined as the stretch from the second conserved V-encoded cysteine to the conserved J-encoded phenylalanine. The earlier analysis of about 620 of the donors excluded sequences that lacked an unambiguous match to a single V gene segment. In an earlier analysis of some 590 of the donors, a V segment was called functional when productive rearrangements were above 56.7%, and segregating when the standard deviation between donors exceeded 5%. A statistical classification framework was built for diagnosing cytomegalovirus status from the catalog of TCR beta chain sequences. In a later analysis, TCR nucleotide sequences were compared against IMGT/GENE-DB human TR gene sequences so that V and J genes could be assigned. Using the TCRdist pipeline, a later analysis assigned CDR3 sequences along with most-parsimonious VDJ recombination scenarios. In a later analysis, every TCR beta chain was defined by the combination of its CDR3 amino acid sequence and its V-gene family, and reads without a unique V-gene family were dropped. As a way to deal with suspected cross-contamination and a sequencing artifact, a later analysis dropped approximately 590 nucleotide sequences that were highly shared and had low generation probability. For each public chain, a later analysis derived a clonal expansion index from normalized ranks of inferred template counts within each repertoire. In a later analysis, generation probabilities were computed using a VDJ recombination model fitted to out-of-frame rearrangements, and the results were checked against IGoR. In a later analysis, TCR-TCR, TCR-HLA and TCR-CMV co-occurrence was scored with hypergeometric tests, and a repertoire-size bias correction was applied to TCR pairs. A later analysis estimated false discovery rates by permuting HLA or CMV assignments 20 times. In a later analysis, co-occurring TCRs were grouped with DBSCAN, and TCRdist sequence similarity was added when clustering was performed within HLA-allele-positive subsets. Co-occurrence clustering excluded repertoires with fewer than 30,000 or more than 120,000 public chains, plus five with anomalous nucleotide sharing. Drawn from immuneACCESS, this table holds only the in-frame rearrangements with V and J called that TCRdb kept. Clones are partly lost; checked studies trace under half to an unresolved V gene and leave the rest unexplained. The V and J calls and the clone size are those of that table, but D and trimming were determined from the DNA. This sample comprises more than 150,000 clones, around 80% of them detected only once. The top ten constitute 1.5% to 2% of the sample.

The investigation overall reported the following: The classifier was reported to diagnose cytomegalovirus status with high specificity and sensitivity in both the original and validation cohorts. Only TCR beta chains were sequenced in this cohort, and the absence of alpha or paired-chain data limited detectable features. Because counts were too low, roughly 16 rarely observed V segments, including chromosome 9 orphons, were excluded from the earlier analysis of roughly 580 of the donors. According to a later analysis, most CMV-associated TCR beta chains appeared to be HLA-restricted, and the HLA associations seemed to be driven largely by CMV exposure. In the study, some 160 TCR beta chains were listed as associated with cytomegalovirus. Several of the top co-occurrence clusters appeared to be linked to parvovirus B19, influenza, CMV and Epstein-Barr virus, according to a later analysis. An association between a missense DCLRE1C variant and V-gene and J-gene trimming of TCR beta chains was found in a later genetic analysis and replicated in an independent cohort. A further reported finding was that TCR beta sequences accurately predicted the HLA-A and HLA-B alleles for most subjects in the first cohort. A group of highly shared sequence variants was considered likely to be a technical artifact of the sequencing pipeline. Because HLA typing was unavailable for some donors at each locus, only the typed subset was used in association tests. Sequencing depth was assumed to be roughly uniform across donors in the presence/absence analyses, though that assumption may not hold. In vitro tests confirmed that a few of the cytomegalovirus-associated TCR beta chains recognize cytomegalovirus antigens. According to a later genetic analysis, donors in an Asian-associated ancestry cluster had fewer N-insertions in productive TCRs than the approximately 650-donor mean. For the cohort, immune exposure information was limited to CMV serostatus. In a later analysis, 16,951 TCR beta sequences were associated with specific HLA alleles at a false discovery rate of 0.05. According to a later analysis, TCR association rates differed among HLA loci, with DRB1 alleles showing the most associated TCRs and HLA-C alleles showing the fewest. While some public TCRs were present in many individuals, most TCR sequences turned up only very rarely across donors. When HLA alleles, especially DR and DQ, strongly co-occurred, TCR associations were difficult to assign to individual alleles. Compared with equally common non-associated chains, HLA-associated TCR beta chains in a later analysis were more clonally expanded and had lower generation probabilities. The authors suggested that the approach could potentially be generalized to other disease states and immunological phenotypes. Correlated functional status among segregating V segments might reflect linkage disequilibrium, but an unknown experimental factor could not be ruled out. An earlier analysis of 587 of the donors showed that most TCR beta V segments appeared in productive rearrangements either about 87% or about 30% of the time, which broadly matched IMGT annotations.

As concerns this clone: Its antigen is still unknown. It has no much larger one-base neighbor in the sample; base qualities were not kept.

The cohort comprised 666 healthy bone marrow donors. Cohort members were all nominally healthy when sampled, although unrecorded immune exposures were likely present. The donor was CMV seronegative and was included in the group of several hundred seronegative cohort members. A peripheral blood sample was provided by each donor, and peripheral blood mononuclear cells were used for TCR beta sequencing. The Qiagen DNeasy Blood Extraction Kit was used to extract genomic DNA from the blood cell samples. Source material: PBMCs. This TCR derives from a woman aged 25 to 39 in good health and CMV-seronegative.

The DNA is TGCGCCAGCAGCCAAGGATTAGCGGAGCCCCAGCATTTT. It is translated as CASSQGLAEPQHF. The V and J segments used are TRBV4-3 and TRBJ1-5; no D gene can be assigned with confidence. From its cysteine to its phenylalanine, the CDR3 spans 13 amino acids. The entry retains the CDR3 DNA only, 39 bases that are in frame from base 1. CDR1 and CDR2, per the germline V gene, are LGHNA and YSLEER. Trimming takes 1 base from V and 8 bases from J, and the germline ends sit 9 bases apart.